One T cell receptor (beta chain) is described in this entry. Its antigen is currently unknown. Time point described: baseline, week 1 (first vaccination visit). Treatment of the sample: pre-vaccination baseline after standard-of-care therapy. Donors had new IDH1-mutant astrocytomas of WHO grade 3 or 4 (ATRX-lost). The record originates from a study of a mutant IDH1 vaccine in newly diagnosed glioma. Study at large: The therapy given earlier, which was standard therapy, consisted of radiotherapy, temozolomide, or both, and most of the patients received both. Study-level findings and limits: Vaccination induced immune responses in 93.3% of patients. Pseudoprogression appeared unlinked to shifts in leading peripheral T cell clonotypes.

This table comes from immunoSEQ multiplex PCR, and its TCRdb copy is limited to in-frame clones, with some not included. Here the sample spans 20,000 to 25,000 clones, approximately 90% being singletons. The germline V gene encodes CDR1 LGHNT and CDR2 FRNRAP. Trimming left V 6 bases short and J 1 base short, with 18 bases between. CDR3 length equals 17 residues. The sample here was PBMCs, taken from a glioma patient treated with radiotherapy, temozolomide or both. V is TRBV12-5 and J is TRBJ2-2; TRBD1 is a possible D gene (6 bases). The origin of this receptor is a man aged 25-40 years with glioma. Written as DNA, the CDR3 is TGTGCTAGTGGAGCCCCGGGGACACCTATGAACACCGGGGAGCTGTTTTTT. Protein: CASGAPGTPMNTGELFF.